The 12 T cell receptor beta chains given below trace back to one sample, sequenced in a study of blood T cell repertoires in COVID-19. The method was immunoSEQ multiplex PCR; TCRdb's version includes in-frame clones alone and lacks a portion of them. In the table there are 170,000 or so clones, approximately 85% of which are singletons. The specimen was PBMCs or T cells enriched from blood (not recorded which). The source is a woman under 30 who had recovered from COVID-19.

This clone has only a few counts. The rearrangement joins TRBV7-2 to TRBJ1-1; D call uncertain. Germline V gives CDR1 SGHTA, CDR2 FQGNSA. Trimming left V 0 bases short and J 3 bases short, with 11 bases between. The CDR3 has 15 residues. CDR3 sequence reads: CASSLAQVPHTEAFF. The CDR3 DNA reads as TGTGCCAGCAGCTTAGCGCAGGTACCGCACACTGAAGCTTTCTTT.

This chain joins TRBV27 and TRBJ2-3, with 10 bases matching TRBD2. The V gene end was trimmed by 6 bases and the J gene end by 4 bases; junction bases not matched to a gene: 7. CDR1 and CDR2 (germline): MNHEY, SMNVEV (reference sequence). The length of the CDR3 is 15 residues. The CDR3 loop is CASSPGLAFPDTQYF. The CDR3 region has the DNA TGTGCCAGCAGCCCGGGACTAGCGTTTCCAGATACGCAGTATTTT.

This chain uses TRBV28 with TRBJ2-7; 8 bases align to TRBD2. The V gene's germline CDR1 is MDHEN and CDR2 SYDVKM. The CDR3 is made up of 16 amino acids. V shed 2 bases, J shed 3 bases, and the junction held 9 bases outside the gene matches. The CDR3 region has the DNA TGTGCCAGCAGTTTAGTCCCCAGCGGGAGTTTCTACGAGCAGTACTTC. This codes for CASSLVPSGSFYEQYF.

The chain is built from TRBV3-1 (or the pseudogene TRBV3-2) and TRBJ2-5; 10 bases are a match to TRBD1. The CDR3 consists of 17 residues. V lost 4 bases to trimming and J lost 4 bases; unmatched junction nucleotides: 12. Germline assignment: CDR1 LGHDT and CDR2 YNNKEL (reference sequence). CDR3 in amino acids: CASSPRDRGWSGETQYF. The CDR3 bases are TGTGCCAGCAGCCCGCGGGACAGGGGTTGGTCGGGAGAGACCCAGTACTTC.

The chain employs TRBV27 and TRBJ1-1; D uncertain. This CDR3 has 13 residues. Trimming pared 3 bases from V and 1 base from J, leaving 6 bases between. Germline values: CDR1 MNHEY, CDR2 SMNVEV (reference sequence). The CDR3 region is CASSFLPNTEAFF. The CDR3 bases are TGTGCCAGCAGTTTCCTCCCGAACACTGAAGCTTTCTTT.

The chain recombines TRBV19 with TRBJ1-5, with 7 bases aligning to TRBD1. The germline V gene has CDR1 LNHDA and CDR2 SQIVND (reference sequence). This CDR3 contains 14 residues. The V segment lost 5 bases and the J segment 7 bases; nucleotides outside the gene matches: 8. The CDR3 bases are TGTGCCAGTAGTGGGGACAGAGGATTACAGCCCCAGCATTTT. This sequence encodes CASSGDRGLQPQHF.

The chain has TRBV2 and TRBJ2-3; 8 nucleotides match TRBD2. V shed 7 bases and J 5 bases; nucleotides not matched to a gene: 11. The CDR3 is made up of 15 amino acids. Per the germline V gene, CDR1 is SNHLY and CDR2 is FYNNEI. The CDR3 reads CASNWAGGRGDTQYF. The CDR3 DNA sequence: TGTGCCAGCAACTGGGCGGGGGGCCGGGGAGATACGCAGTATTTT.

This chain uses TRBV3-1 (or the pseudogene TRBV3-2) with TRBJ1-2, with 12 bases aligning to TRBD1. Germline CDR1 and CDR2: LGHDT and YNNKEL (reference sequence). The J segment lost 4 bases and the V segment lost 2 bases, leaving 11 bases of the junction unmatched. The CDR3 totals 18 residues. CDR3 protein: CASSQPGQGASFGYGYTF. The DNA for the CDR3 is TGTGCCAGCAGCCAACCGGGACAGGGGGCGAGTTTTGGCTATGGCTACACCTTC.

The table lists this clone with a count of one. The J gene is TRBJ1-1, the V gene TRBV27, with unresolved D. This CDR3 has 13 amino acids. CDR1 is MNHEY and CDR2 is SMNVEV in the germline V gene (reference sequence). V shed 3 bases and J shed 3 bases, with 8 bases lying between them. The CDR3 coding sequence is TGTGCCAGCAGTTTCTGGGGAGACACTGAAGCTTTCTTT. Amino acid sequence: CASSFWGDTEAFF.

This chain connects TRBV6-2 or TRBV6-3 to TRBJ2-6; 9 positions match TRBD1. The V and J ends lost 4 bases and 0 bases, in that order; junction bases with no gene match: 10. The CDR3 loop spans 19 amino acids. Germline CDR1 MNHEY, CDR2 SVGEGT. The CDR3 DNA sequence: TGTGCCAGCAGTTCCGGGACAGGGCTGAGCTTCTCTGGGGCCAACGTCCTGACTTTC. This translates into CASSSGTGLSFSGANVLTF.

This chain joins TRBV7-2 and TRBJ2-5; 13 bases are a match to TRBD2. From germline, CDR1 is SGHTA and CDR2 FQGNSA. Losses at the gene ends were 1 base for V and 5 bases for J; bases not matched to a gene: 7. The CDR3 length is 17 residues. CDR3 sequence: CASSLGPGLAGEETQYF. CDR3 nucleotides: TGTGCCAGCAGCTTAGGCCCCGGACTAGCGGGGGAGGAGACCCAGTACTTC.

The V and J genes are TRBV19 and TRBJ2-5; 12 positions match TRBD2. The germline CDR1 and CDR2 sequences are LNHDA and SQIVND (reference sequence). The CDR3 runs 16 residues. V trimming: 6 bases; J trimming: 3 bases; junction bases outside the gene matches: 8. CDR3 loop: CASSRTSGMGEETQYF. The CDR3 nucleotides are TGTGCCAGTAGCCGGACTAGCGGGATGGGGGAAGAGACCCAGTACTTC. The whole variable domain, filled in from reference TRBV19 and TRBJ2-5, reads DGGITQSPKYLFRKEGQNVTLSCEQNLNHDAMYWYRQDPGQGLRLIYYSQIVNDFQKGDIAEGYSVSREKKESFPLTVTSAQKNPTAFYLCASSRTSGMGEETQYFGPGTRLLVL.